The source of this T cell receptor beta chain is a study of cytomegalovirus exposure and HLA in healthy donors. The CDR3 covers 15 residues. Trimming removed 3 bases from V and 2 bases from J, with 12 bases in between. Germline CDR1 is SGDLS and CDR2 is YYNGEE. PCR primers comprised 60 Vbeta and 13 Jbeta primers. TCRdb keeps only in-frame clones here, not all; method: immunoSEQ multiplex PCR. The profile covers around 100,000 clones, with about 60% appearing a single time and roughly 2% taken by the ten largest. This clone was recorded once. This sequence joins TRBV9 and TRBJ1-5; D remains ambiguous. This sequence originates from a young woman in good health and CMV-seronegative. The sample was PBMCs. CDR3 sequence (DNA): TGTGCCAGCAGCGAGGATTACGAGGGCAATCAGCCCCAGCATTTT. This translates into CASSEDYEGNQPQHF.